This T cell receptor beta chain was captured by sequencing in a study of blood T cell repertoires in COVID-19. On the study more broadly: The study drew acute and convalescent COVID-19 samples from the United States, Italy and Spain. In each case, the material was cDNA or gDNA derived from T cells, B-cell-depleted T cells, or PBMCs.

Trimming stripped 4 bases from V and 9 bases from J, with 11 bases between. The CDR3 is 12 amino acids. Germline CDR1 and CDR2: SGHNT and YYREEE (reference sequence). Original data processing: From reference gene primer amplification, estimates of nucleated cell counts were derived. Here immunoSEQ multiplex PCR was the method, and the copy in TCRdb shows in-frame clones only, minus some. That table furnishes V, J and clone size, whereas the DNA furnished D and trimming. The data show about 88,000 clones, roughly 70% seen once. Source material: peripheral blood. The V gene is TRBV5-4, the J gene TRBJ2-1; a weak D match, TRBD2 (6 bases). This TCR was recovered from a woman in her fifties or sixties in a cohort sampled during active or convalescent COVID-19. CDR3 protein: CASSSKGGEQFF. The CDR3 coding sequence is TGTGCCAGCAGCAGCAAGGGAGGTGAGCAGTTCTTC.